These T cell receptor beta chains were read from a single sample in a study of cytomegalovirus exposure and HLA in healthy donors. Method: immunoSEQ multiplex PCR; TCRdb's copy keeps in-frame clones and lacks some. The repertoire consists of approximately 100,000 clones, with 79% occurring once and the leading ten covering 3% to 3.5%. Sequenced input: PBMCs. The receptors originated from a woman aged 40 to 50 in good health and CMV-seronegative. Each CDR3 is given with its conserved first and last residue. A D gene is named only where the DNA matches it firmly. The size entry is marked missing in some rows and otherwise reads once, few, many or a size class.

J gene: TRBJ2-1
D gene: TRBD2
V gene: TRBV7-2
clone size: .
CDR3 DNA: TGTGCCAGCAGCTTAAACAGCGGGGGGGCCCAAAATGAGCAGTTCTTC
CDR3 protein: CASSLNSGGAQNEQFF

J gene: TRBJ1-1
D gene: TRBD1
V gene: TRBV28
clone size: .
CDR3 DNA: TGTGCCAGCAGTTTTCACCGGACAGGGATTGAAGCTTTCTTT
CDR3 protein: CASSFHRTGIEAFF

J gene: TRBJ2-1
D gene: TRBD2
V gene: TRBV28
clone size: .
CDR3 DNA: TGTGCCAGTTTTCCGGGACTAGCGACCTACAATGAGCAGTTCTTC
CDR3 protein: CASFPGLATYNEQFF

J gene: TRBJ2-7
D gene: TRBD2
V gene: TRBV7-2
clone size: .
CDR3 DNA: TGTGCCAGCAGCTATCGGGGTTGGCGGGAGGGGAGGGGCTACGAGCAGTACTTC
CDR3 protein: CASSYRGWREGRGYEQYF

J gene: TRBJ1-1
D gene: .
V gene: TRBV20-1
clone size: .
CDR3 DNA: TGCAGTGCTCCGGAGTTTTTCTTT
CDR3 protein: CSAPEFFF

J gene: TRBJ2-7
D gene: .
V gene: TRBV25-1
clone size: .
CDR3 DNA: TGTGCCAGCAGTGATCCGACTGCCTCCAGATACGAGCAGTACTTC
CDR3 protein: CASSDPTASRYEQYF

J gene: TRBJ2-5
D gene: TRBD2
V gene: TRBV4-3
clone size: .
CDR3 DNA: TGCGCCAGCAGCCAAGATCTGGCGGGGGTAGAGACCCAGTACTTC
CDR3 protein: CASSQDLAGVETQYF

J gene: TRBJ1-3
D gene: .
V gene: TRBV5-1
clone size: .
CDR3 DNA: TGCGCCAGCAGCCCTACGGCTAGTGGTGCCGGAAACACCATATATTTT
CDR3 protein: CASSPTASGAGNTIYF

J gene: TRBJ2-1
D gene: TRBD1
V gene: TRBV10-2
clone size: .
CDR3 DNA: TGCGCCAGCAGTTGGACAGGCTACAATGAGCAGTTCTTC
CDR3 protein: CASSWTGYNEQFF

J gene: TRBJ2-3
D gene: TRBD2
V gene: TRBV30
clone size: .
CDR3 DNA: TGTGCCAGTAGCGGGAGTGCTACAGATACGCAGTATTTT
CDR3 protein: CASSGSATDTQYF

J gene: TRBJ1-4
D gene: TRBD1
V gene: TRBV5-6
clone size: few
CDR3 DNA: TGTGCCAGCAGCTTGACAGGGGCAGCAAAACTGTTTTTT
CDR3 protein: CASSLTGAAKLFF

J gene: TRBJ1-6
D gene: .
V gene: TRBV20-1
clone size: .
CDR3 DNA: TGCAGTCCCCAGGTCGAGTCACCCCTCCACTTT
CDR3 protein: CSPQVESPLHF

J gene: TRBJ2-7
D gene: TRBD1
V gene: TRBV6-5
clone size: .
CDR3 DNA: TGTGCCAGCAGCCTCCGGGACAGGGATTACGAGCAGTACTTC
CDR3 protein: CASSLRDRDYEQYF

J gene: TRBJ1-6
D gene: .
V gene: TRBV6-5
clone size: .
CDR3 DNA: TGTGCCAGCAGTTACCCCCCCGGTGGGGGAGGGTCACCCCTCCACTTT
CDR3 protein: CASSYPPGGGGSPLHF

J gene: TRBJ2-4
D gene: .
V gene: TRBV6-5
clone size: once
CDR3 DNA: TGTGCCAGCGTGCCCGTCGGCAAAAACATTCAGTACTTC
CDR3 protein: CASVPVGKNIQYF

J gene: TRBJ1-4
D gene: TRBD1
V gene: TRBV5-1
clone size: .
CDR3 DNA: TGCGCCAGCAATTACGGGACAGGGCTTGAAAAACTGTTTTTT
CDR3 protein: CASNYGTGLEKLFF

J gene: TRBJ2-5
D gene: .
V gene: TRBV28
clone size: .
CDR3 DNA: TGTGCCAGCAGACCCGGGGGGCTAGAGACCCAGTACTTC
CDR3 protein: CASRPGGLETQYF

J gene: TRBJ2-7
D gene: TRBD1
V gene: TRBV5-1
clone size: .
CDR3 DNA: TGCGCCACCCGGGACAGTCAGCCCTTATTGTACTTC
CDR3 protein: CATRDSQPLLYF

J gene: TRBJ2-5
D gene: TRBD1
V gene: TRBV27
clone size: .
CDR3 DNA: TGTGCCAGCAGTCCCTCCGGGACAGGGGACGTTCGCCAAGAGACCCAGTACTTC
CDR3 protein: CASSPSGTGDVRQETQYF

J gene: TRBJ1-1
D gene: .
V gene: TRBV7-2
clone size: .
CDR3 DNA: TGTGCCAGCAGCTTAGGCAGGGAGAACACTGAAGCTTTCTTT
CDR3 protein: CASSLGRENTEAFF

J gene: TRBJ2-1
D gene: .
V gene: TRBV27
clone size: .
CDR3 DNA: TGTGCCAGCAGTTCCTTAGTGCAGGGCTACAATGAGCAGTTCTTC
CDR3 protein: CASSSLVQGYNEQFF

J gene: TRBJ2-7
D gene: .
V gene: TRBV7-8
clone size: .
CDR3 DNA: TGTGCCAGCAGCTTAGTGGGGGGATTAGGGGCCGTCTACTACGAGCAGTACTTC
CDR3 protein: CASSLVGGLGAVYYEQYF

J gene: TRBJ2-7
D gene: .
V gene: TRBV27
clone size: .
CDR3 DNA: TGTGCCAGCAGTTTAGCAGGGAGGCCCTACGAGCAGTACTTC
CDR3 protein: CASSLAGRPYEQYF

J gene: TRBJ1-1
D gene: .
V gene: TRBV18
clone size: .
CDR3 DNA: TGTGCCAGCTCACCAGGGAGGGCCCACACTGAAGCTTTCTTT
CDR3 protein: CASSPGRAHTEAFF

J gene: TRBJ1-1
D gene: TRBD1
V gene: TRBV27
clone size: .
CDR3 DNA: TGTGCCAGCAGTCCCCGGGACAGGGAACTCCCTGAAGCTTTCTTT
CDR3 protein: CASSPRDRELPEAFF

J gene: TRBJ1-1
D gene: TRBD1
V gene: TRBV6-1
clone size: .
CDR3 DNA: TGTGCCAGCAGTGAGACAGGGGGCCCTGAAGCTTTCTTT
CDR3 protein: CASSETGGPEAFF

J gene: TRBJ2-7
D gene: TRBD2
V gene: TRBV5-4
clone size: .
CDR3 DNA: TGTGCCAGCAGCCCCGGGGGGTTCGAGGAGCAGTACTTC
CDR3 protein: CASSPGGFEEQYF

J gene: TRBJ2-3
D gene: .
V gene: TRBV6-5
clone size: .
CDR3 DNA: TGTGCCAGCAGTCTAGTGGCTACAGATACGCAGTATTTT
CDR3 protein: CASSLVATDTQYF

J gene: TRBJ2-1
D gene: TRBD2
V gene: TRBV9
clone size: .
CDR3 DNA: TGTGCCAGCAGCGCGGGGTCTCTGACTAGCGGGAGGCTCCAGCTCTTC
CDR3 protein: CASSAGSLTSGRLQLF

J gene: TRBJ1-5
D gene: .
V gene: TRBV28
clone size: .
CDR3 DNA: TGTGCCAGCAGTCTAACGACGGACAGTAATAGCAATCAGCCCCAGCATTTT
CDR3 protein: CASSLTTDSNSNQPQHF

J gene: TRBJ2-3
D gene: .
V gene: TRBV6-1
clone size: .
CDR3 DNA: TGTGCCAGCACCTACGGTGGGAGCGGGACAGATACGCAGTATTTT
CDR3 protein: CASTYGGSGTDTQYF

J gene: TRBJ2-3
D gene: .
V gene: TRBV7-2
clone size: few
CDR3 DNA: TGTGCCAGCAGCTTAACAGGGAGTCTCACAGATACGCAGTATTTT
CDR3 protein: CASSLTGSLTDTQYF

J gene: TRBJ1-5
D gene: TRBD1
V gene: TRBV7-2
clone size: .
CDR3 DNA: TGTGCCAGCAGCTCGACAGGGGGCAATCAGCCCCAGCATTTT
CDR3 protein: CASSSTGGNQPQHF

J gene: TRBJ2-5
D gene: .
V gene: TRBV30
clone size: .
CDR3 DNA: TGTGCCTGGAGTCCAGGAGGGTGGAGGAGAGAGACCCAGTACTTC
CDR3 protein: CAWSPGGWRRETQYF

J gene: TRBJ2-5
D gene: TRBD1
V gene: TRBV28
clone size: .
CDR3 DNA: TGTGCCAGCAGCCCCTTGGCCGAGACAGGGGTGTACCAAGAGACCCAGTACTTC
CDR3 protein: CASSPLAETGVYQETQYF

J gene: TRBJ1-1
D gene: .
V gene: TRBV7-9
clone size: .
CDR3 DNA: TGTGCCAGCAGCTTAGGGCGGGAGAACACTGAAGCTTTCTTT
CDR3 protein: CASSLGRENTEAFF

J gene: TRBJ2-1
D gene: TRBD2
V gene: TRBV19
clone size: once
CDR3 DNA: TGTGCCAGTAGTATCGGTAGGCTTCGACTAGCGGGAGCCAGCGACTACAATGAGCAGTTCTTC
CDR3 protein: CASSIGRLRLAGASDYNEQFF

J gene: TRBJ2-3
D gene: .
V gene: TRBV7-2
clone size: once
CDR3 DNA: TGTGCCAGCAGCTTAGAGGCAGGGTCGGCAGATACGCAGTATTTT
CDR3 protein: CASSLEAGSADTQYF

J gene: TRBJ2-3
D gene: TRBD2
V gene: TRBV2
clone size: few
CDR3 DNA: TGTGCCAGCAGTGAACTGGGAGGGGATATACAAGATACGCAGTATTTT
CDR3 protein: CASSELGGDIQDTQYF

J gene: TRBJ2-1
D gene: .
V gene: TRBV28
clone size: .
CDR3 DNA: TGTGCCAGCAGTTTCCTCCGGGACTTTGCTTACAATGAGCAGTTCTTC
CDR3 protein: CASSFLRDFAYNEQFF

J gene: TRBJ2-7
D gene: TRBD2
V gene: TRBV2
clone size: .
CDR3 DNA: TGTGCCAGCAGTGTGGGAGCGGGGGCTTACGAGCAGTACTTC
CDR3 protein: CASSVGAGAYEQYF

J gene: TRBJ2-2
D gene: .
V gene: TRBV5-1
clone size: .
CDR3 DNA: TGCGCCAGCAGCGTGGGACTCCGGGAGCTGTTTTTT
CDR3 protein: CASSVGLRELFF

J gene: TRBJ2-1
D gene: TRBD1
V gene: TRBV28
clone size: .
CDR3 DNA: TGTGCCAGCACCCCCGAGACAGGGAACTACAATGAGCAGTTCTTC
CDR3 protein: CASTPETGNYNEQFF

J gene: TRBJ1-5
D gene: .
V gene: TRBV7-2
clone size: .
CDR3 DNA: TGTGCCAGCAGCTTAGGGGGCATGGGGATGGATCAGCCCCAGCATTTT
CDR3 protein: CASSLGGMGMDQPQHF

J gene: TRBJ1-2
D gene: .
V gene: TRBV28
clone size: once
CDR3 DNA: TGTGCCAGCAGTCCCCCCCGCCGGGCTAACTATGGCTACACCTTC
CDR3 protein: CASSPPRRANYGYTF

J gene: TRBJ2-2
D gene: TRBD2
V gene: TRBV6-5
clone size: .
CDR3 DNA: TGTGCCAGCACCTTCTCCGGGGAGGGCACCGGGGAGCTGTTTTTT
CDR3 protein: CASTFSGEGTGELFF

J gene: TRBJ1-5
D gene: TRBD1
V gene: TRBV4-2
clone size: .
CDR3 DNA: TGTGCCAGCAGCCAAGACGGTAGAGGGGGCGATCAGCCCCAGCATTTT
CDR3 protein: CASSQDGRGGDQPQHF

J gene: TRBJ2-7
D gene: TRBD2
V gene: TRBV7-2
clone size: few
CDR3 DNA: TGTGCCAGCAGCTTGTTCGGACGGGGACTAGCGATCGACGAGCAGTACTTC
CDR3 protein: CASSLFGRGLAIDEQYF

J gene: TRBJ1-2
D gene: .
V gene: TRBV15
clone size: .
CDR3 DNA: TGTGCCACCAGCAGAGATGCCGGGGGGGGGAGTCTTCGGGGCTACACCTTC
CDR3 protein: CATSRDAGGGSLRGYTF

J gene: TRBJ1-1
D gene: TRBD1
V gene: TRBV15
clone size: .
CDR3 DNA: TGTGCCACCAGCAAACCTGGACAGGGCAACACTGAAGCTTTCTTT
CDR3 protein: CATSKPGQGNTEAFF

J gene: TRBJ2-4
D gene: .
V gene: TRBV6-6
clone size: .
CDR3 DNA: TGTGCCAGCCTCCTTACTAGCAGCGAAAACATTCAGTACTTC
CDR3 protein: CASLLTSSENIQYF

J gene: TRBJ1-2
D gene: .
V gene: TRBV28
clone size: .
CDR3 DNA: TGTGCCAGCAGATCCCCGACCCGGGGGGGCTACACCTTC
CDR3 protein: CASRSPTRGGYTF

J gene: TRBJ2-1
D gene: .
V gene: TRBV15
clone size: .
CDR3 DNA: TGTGCCACCAGCAGAGTAGATAGATACAATGAGCAGTTCTTC
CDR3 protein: CATSRVDRYNEQFF

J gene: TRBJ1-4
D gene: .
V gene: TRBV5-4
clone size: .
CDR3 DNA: TGTGCCAGCAGCTTGGGGGCCGGACAGAATGAAAAACTGTTTTTT
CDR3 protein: CASSLGAGQNEKLFF